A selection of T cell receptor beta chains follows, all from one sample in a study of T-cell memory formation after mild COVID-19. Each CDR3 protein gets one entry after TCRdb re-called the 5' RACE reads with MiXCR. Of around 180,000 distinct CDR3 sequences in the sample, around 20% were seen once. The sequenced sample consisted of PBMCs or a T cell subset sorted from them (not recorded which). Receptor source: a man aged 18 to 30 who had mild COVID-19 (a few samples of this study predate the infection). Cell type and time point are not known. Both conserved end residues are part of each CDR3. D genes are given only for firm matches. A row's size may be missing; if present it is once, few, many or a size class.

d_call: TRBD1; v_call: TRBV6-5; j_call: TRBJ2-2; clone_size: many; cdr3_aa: CASSDGQVGTGELFF; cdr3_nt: TGTGCCAGCAGCGATGGACAGGTCGGCACCGGGGAGCTGTTTTTT
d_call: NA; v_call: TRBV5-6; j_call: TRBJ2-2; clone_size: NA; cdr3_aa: CASSLSRNRMLFF; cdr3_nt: TGTGCCAGCAGCCTATCAAGGAACAGGATGCTGTTTTTT
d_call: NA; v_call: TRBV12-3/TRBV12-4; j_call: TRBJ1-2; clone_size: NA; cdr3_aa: CASSPVTSGYTF; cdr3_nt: TGTGCCAGCAGTCCAGTGACAAGTGGCTACACCTTC
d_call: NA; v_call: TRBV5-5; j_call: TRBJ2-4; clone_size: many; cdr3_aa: CASSLGVAKNIQYF; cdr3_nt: TGTGCCAGCAGCTTGGGTGTAGCCAAAAACATTCAGTACTTC
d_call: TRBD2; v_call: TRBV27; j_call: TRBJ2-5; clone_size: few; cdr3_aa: CASSFFSGRGQETQYF; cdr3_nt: TGTGCCAGCAGTTTTTTTTCAGGGAGGGGTCAAGAGACCCAGTACTTC
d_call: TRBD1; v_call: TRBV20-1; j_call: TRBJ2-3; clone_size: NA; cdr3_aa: CSASQGAGDTQYF; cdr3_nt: TGCAGTGCCTCACAGGGGGCTGGGGATACGCAGTATTTT
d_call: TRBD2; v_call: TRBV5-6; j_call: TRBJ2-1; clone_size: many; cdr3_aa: CASSGVAGDSYNEQFF; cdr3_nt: TGTGCCAGCAGCGGGGTGGCGGGGGACTCCTACAATGAGCAGTTCTTC
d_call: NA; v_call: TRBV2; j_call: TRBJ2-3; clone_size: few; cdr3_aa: CASSEVGYPSTDTQYF; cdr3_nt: TGTGCCAGCAGTGAAGTGGGTTATCCTAGCACAGATACGCAGTATTTT
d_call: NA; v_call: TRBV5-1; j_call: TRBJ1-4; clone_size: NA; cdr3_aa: CASSSLIGGSLEKLFF; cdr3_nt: TGCGCCAGCAGCTCGCTCATCGGGGGCTCGCTAGAAAAACTGTTTTTT
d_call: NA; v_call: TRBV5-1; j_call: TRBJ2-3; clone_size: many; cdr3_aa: CASSLGRSTDTQYF; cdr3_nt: TGCGCCAGCAGCTTGGGCAGGAGCACAGATACGCAGTATTTT
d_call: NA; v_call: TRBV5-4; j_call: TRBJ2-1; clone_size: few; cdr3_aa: CASSTLTQTVYNEQFF; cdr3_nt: TGTGCCAGCAGCACCTTAACACAAACAGTCTACAATGAGCAGTTCTTC